The 11 T cell receptor beta chains below were found in one sample sequenced in a study of long-term antiretroviral therapy in people with HIV. A v3.0 immunoSEQ assay was performed at survey level. Method: immunoSEQ multiplex PCR; TCRdb's copy keeps in-frame clones and lacks some. This sample has 30,000 or so clones, with around 89% found just once. The input for sequencing was unsorted PBMCs, taken 0.5 years after starting antiretroviral therapy. These receptors were collected from a woman aged 18-29 years with HIV.

The chain has TRBV5-5 and TRBJ2-1, with a tentative D call TRBD2 (6 bases). The CDR3 is 18 amino acids. The germline CDR1 and CDR2 sequences are SGHKS and YYEKEE (reference sequence). The V gene lost 4 bases and the J gene lost 0 bases, with 20 bases spanning the gap. The CDR3 region is CASSLEPGLKSSYNEQFF. The CDR3 DNA reads as TGTGCCAGCAGCCTGGAGCCGGGACTTAAAAGCTCCTACAATGAGCAGTTCTTC.

The chain has TRBV29-1 and TRBJ1-2, with 10 bases that match TRBD1. This CDR3 is built from 14 residues. The germline gives CDR1 SQVTM, CDR2 ANQGSEA. The V gene end was trimmed by 5 bases and the J gene end by 7 bases; junction bases not matched to a gene: 10. The CDR3 coding sequence is TGCAGCGTTTATGCGGGACAGGGGATACTTGGCTACACCTTC. This encodes CSVYAGQGILGYTF.

The rearrangement uses TRBV19 and TRBJ2-3; 7 nucleotides align to TRBD2. From germline, CDR1 is LNHDA and CDR2 SQIVND (reference sequence). The CDR3 runs to 15 residues. The ends lost 6 bases at V and 6 bases at J; junction bases unmatched: 12. The CDR3 bases are TGTGCCAGTAGGAGCCGGGACTCCGGGGGGGATACGCAGTATTTT. Its translation: CASRSRDSGGDTQYF.

The V call is TRBV6-1, the J call TRBJ2-7; no definite D call. The V gene's germline CDR1 is MNHNS and CDR2 SASEGT. V shed 6 bases and J shed 0 bases, with 9 bases lying between them. This CDR3 spans 13 amino acids. Here the CDR3 DNA reads TGTGCCAGCAGAACAAGAAGCTCCTACGAGCAGTACTTC. This translates into CASRTRSSYEQYF.

The rearrangement joins TRBV5-1 to TRBJ1-4; D is unclear. Per germline, CDR1 SGHRS and CDR2 YFSETQ. The V end was cut by 1 base, the J end by 7 bases, with 17 bases between. The CDR3 extends over 16 amino acids. This CDR3 reads CASSLFPGGNGEKLFF. Written as DNA, the CDR3 is TGCGCCAGCAGCTTGTTCCCGGGAGGGAATGGTGAAAAACTGTTTTTT.

This sequence joins TRBV28 and TRBJ1-2, with TRBD1 matching 7 bases. The germline gives CDR1 MDHEN, CDR2 SYDVKM. The CDR3 is 13 amino acids. V gave up 1 base and J gave up 11 bases; unmatched junction bases: 7. CDR3 nucleotides: TGTGCCAGCAGTTTATCCGGGACAGTCTTTTACACCTTC. It codes for CASSLSGTVFYTF.

This clone was observed a single time. V gene TRBV9 combines with J gene TRBJ2-7, with 11 bases matching TRBD1. This CDR3 has 16 residues. The trim removed 2 bases at V and 1 base at J, leaving 5 bases unmatched. Per germline, CDR1 SGDLS and CDR2 YYNGEE. CDR3 residues: CASSVRDRGASYEQYF. The CDR3 DNA reads TGTGCCAGCAGCGTGAGGGACAGGGGGGCTTCCTACGAGCAGTACTTC.

The chain combines TRBV28 with TRBJ2-4; D is possibly TRBD2 (6 bases). Deletions cut 5 bases from V and 0 bases from J, with 17 bases between. The CDR3 consists of 17 residues. Germline CDR1 is MDHEN and CDR2 is SYDVKM. CDR3 in amino acids: CASSPGTLILAKNIQYF. CDR3 nucleotide sequence: TGTGCCAGCAGTCCCGGGACTCTAATCCTAGCCAAAAACATTCAGTACTTC. Variable domain in full (rest from reference TRBV28 and TRBJ2-4): DVKVTQSSRYLVKRTGEKVFLECVQDMDHENMFWYRQDPGLGLRLIYFSYDVKMKEKGDIPEGYSVSREKKERFSLILESASTNQTSMYLCASSPGTLILAKNIQYFGAGTRLSVL.

The chain links TRBV4-3 to TRBJ1-2, with TRBD1 identical over 8 bases. V gave up 6 bases and J gave up 3 bases; unmatched junction bases: 3. Germline V gene lookup returns CDR1 LGHNA and CDR2 YSLEER. This CDR3 has 13 amino acids. CDR3 protein: CASRTTGDYGYTF. The CDR3 nucleotides are TGCGCCAGCAGGACGACAGGGGACTATGGCTACACCTTC.

The chain joins TRBV7-3 to TRBJ1-5, with D tentatively TRBD1 (6 bases). CDR3 length equals 15 residues. Trimming shortened V by 5 bases and J by 0 bases, and 11 bases separated the two germline ends. The germline gives CDR1 SGHTA, CDR2 FQGTGA. CDR3 region: CASSPGHNSNQPQHF. In DNA, the CDR3 is TGTGCCAGCAGCCCGGGACACAATAGCAATCAGCCCCAGCATTTT.

This clone was seen only once. The rearrangement joins TRBV29-1 to TRBJ2-1, with 10 positions matching TRBD2. The ends lost 0 bases at V and 7 bases at J; junction bases unmatched: 3. The CDR3 spans 14 residues. In germline, CDR1 is SQVTM, CDR2 ANQGSEA. In DNA form, the CDR3 reads TGCAGCGTTGAAGAGACTAGCGGGTGGAATGAGCAGTTCTTC. Encoded protein: CSVEETSGWNEQFF.